Described below is a single TCR beta chain sequence and its context. Its antigen is currently unknown. The repertoire was sequenced with immunoSEQ multiplex PCR; TCRdb's copy has only in-frame clones and lacks some. The sample has under 15,000 clones, 65% to 80% seen once. This sample stems from a study of OX40 agonist ivuxolimab in advanced cancers. The study, taken as a whole, reports: Not determined was the antigen specificity of the expanded peripheral T cells. Low normalized T-cell clonal expansion was additionally recorded for some nonresponders.

The V end was cut by 5 bases, the J end by 5 bases, with 15 bases between. This CDR3 comprises 15 residues. CDR1 and CDR2 (germline): SEHNR, FQNEAQ (reference sequence). This TCR came from an adult with an advanced solid tumor such as melanoma, head and neck, liver or kidney cancer. The sequencing here drew on CD4+ or CD8+ T cells sorted from blood, taken in a trial of the OX40 agonist ivuxolimab. This chain joins TRBV7-9 and TRBJ2-2, with D unclear. CDR3 loop: CASSPPLQRTGELFF. CDR3 bases: TGTGCCAGCAGCCCCCCACTGCAGAGGACCGGGGAGCTGTTTTTT.